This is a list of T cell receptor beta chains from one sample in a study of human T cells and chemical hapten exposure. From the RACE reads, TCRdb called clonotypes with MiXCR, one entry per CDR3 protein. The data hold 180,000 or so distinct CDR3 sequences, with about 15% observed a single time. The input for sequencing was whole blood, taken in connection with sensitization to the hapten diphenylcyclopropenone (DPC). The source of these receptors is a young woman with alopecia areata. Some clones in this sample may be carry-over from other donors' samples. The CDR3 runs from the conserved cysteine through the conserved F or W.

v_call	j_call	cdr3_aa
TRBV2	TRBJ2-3	CASRPLRLAGRDTQYF
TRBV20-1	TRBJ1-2	CSATSYGYTF
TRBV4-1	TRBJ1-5	CASRAQVLISNQPQHF
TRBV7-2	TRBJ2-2	CASSLVKNTGELFF
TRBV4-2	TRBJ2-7	CASSQAGLAQDYEQYF
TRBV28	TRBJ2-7	CASMDRPSSYEQYF
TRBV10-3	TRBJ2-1	CAISDGNREQFF
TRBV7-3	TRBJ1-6	CASSNTGHANSPLHF
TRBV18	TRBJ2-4	CASSPSSGQGARNIQYF
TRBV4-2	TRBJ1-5	CASSQVGTQPQHF
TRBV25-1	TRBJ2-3	CATSGVEDTRYF
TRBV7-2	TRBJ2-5	CASSLALGPQGTQYF
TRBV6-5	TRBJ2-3	CASSFRLAGTDTQYF
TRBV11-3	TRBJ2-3	CASSLEGRQGRSTDTQYF
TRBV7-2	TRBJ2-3	CASSLGMPGTDTQYF
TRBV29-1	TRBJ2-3	CSAPGGDTDTQYF
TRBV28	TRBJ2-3	CASSPRTDYTDTQYF
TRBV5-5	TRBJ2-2	CASSFGTYNTGELFF
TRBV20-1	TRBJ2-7	CGTSGSSYEQYF
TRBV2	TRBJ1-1	CASSEAKDTEAFF
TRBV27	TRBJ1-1	CASSLWAAGETFF
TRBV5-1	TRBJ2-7	CASSLVTAAYEQYF
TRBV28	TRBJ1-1	CASSPHLGNTEAFF
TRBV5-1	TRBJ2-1	CASSLPRGWREVNEQFF
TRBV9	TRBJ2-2	CASSVGLQGTGELFF
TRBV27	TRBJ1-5	CASSRKQGLENQPQHF
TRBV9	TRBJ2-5	CASSLVGAAGQETQYF
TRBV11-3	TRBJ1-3	CASSLVLSSGNTIYF
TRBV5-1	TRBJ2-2	CASSLGPSGNTGELFF
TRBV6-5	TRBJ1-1	CASRNPGVGTEAFF
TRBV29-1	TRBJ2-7	CSVTTSSYEQYF
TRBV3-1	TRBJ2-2	CASSRGPNTGELFF
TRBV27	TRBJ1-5	CASSPTGSAFIPQHF
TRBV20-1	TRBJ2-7	CSARDRRVGEQYF
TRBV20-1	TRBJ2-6	CSAAQGSGANVLTF
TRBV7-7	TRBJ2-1	CASSPGGGDEQFF
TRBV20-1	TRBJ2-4	CSAREVLAKNIQYF
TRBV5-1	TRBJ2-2	CASTQRTPGELFF
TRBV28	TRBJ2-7	CASSPTTVPYEQYF
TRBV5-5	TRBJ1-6	CASRSGTALNSPLHF
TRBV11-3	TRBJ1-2	CASSKTGGYGYTF
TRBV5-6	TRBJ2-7	CASSWGQGASEQYF
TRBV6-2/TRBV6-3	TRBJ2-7	CASSRIDSYYEQYF
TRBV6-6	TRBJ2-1	CASSPGTSGGNEQFF
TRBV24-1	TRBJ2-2	CATSDFRRGDTGELFF
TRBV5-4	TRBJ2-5	CASSLVGIQETQYF
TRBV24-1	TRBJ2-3	CATSDRGQGTDTQYF
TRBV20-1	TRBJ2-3	CSAKYSTDTQYF
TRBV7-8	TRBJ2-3	CASSLEKALTSTDTQYF
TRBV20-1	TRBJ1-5	CSATKGAGNQPQHF
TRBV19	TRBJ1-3	CASRNRGLRNTIYF
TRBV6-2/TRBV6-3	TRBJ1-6	CASSFGSLNSPLHF
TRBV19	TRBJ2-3	CASSIRDRGTPDTQYF
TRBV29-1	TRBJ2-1	CSVPGQGNNEQFF
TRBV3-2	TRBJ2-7	CASSQIDRVWYEQYF
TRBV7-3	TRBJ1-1	CASSTQGRDTEAFF
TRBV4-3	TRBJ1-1	CASSQARGGNTEAFF